This entry is about one T cell receptor (beta chain). The data belong to a study of spatial heterogeneity in lung cancer. TCRdb used MiXCR to reprocess the 5' RACE reads, holding one entry per CDR3 protein. The sample holds about 110,000 distinct CDR3 sequences; about a tenth are singletons and the top ten take roughly 26%. Time point: blood at routine non-recurrence follow-up after resection. The junction had 4 bases not matched to a gene; V was cut back by 3 bases and J by 2 bases. There are 15 residues in the CDR3. The germline V gene has CDR1 DFQATT and CDR2 SNEGSKA (reference sequence). The TCR originated in a female donor with early-stage non-small cell lung cancer. Specimen: PBMCs, collected at follow-up. V gene TRBV20-1 combines with J gene TRBJ2-1; 10 nucleotides align to TRBD1. The CDR3 loop is CSARGQGQAYNEQFF. The DNA for the CDR3 is TGCAGTGCTAGGGGACAGGGGCAAGCCTACAATGAGCAGTTCTTC.